Listed below are T cell receptor beta chains from one sample, sequenced in a study of blood T cell repertoires in COVID-19. Sequenced by immunoSEQ multiplex PCR; TCRdb stores in-frame clones only, minus some. The repertoire includes approximately 210,000 clones, roughly 80% of them detected once, and 2% to 3% sits in the top ten. Sample: peripheral blood. These receptors all stem from a woman between 40 and 50 years old with active or convalescent COVID-19. The CDR3 runs from the conserved cysteine through the conserved F or W. A D gene is named only where the DNA matches it firmly. Clone sizes are given selectively: once, few, many, or a class where the clone is expanded.

cdr3_aa cdr3_nt clone_size j_call v_call d_call
CASSFRDSNGYTF TGTGCCAGCAGTTTTAGGGACAGTAATGGCTACACCTTC NA TRBJ1-2 TRBV27 TRBD1
CASSSGNTEAFF TGTGCCAGCAGTTCGGGGAACACTGAAGCTTTCTTT NA TRBJ1-1 TRBV6-5 NA
CASSHSYGNTEAFF TGTGCCAGCAGCCACTCCTACGGGAACACTGAAGCTTTCTTT NA TRBJ1-1 TRBV3-1/TRBV3-2 NA
CASSPKTGDGYTF TGTGCCAGCTCACCAAAGACAGGGGATGGCTACACCTTC few TRBJ1-2 TRBV18 TRBD1
CASSVEAGDYGYTF TGTGCCAGCAGCGTAGAGGCCGGGGACTATGGCTACACCTTC once TRBJ1-2 TRBV9 NA
CATSPRVGGDEKLFF TGTGCCACCAGCCCCCGAGTGGGGGGGGATGAAAAACTGTTTTTT NA TRBJ1-4 TRBV15 NA
CASSSLTGNQETQYF TGTGCCAGCAGCTCCTTGACAGGGAACCAAGAGACCCAGTACTTC NA TRBJ2-5 TRBV5-6 TRBD1
CASSPFSGQGHYGYTF TGTGCCAGCAGTCCCTTTTCCGGACAGGGACACTATGGCTACACCTTC NA TRBJ1-2 TRBV2 TRBD1
CASSSQVLGGGTEAFF TGCGCCAGCAGCTCACAAGTATTGGGGGGAGGCACTGAAGCTTTCTTT NA TRBJ1-1 TRBV5-1 NA
CATSRAGLNEKLFF TGTGCCACCAGCAGAGCAGGGTTGAATGAAAAACTGTTTTTT NA TRBJ1-4 TRBV15 NA
CACQKTSGDIQYF TGTGCCTGCCAAAAAACCTCCGGAGACATTCAGTACTTC once TRBJ2-4 TRBV30 NA
CASSEEGGLYNEQFF TGTGCCAGCAGTGAAGAGGGTGGACTCTACAATGAGCAGTTCTTC few TRBJ2-1 TRBV6-4 NA
CASSFEAGPLGGQPQHF TGTGCCAGCAGCTTTGAAGCGGGACCGCTGGGGGGTCAGCCCCAGCATTTT NA TRBJ1-5 TRBV7-2 NA
CASSPQAGGMYEQYF TGTGCCAGCTCACCACAGGCAGGGGGCATGTACGAGCAGTACTTC few TRBJ2-7 TRBV18 TRBD1
CASLPGLGISDTQYF TGCGCCAGCCTCCCGGGACTAGGTATTTCGGATACGCAGTATTTT NA TRBJ2-3 TRBV5-1 TRBD2
CASSQGGDGNTIYF TGTGCCAGCAGCCAAGGGGGCGATGGAAACACCATATATTTT NA TRBJ1-3 TRBV28 TRBD1
CASSHDGSNQPQHF TGTGCCAGCAGTCACGACGGGTCCAATCAGCCCCAGCATTTT NA TRBJ1-5 TRBV6-5 NA
CASSQDQGGYTF TGTGCCAGCAGCCAAGATCAGGGTGGCTACACCTTC NA TRBJ1-2 TRBV14 NA
CASTREGHYNSPLHF TGTGCCAGCACAAGGGAGGGACACTATAATTCACCCCTCCACTTT NA TRBJ1-6 TRBV2 NA
CASSSGRQTYSNQPQHF TGTGCCAGCAGCTCTGGACGACAGACCTATAGCAATCAGCCCCAGCATTTT NA TRBJ1-5 TRBV5-8 NA
CSVRQGDQPQHF TGCAGCGTTCGCCAGGGGGATCAGCCCCAGCATTTT once TRBJ1-5 TRBV29-1 TRBD1
CASSPGTGAGTGELFF TGCGCCAGCAGCCCTGGGACAGGGGCAGGGACCGGGGAGCTGTTTTTT NA TRBJ2-2 TRBV4-3 TRBD1